One sample yielded the 5 T cell receptor beta chains listed below, sequenced in a study of shared T cell receptors in the human thymus. Assay: immunoSEQ multiplex PCR; the TCRdb copy retains only in-frame clones and omits some. Of 55,000 to 80,000 clones in the sample, around 96% are singletons; the top ten hold approximately 0.035%. Sequencing was carried out using thymocytes. Receptors were obtained from a human donor.

The rearrangement uses TRBV25-1 and TRBJ2-1; 7 nucleotides agree with TRBD2. V dropped 2 bases and J dropped 2; count of bases not matched to a gene: 12. The CDR3 contains 18 residues. Germline values: CDR1 MGHDK, CDR2 SYGVNS. CDR3: CASSEARGTLSTYNEQFF. The DNA of the CDR3 is TGTGCCAGCAGTGAAGCGCGGGGGACTCTAAGCACCTACAATGAGCAGTTCTTC.

This sequence joins TRBV13 and TRBJ1-3, with TRBD1 as a possible D gene (5 bases). Germline-derived CDR1 and CDR2 are PRHDT and FYEKMQ (reference sequence). There are 16 residues in the CDR3. V was trimmed by 1 base and J by 4 bases, leaving 14 bases between them. The CDR3: CASSLEYSGRGNTIYF. For the CDR3, the DNA is TGTGCCAGCAGCTTAGAATATTCAGGGAGAGGAAACACCATATATTTT.

This chain links TRBV19 with TRBJ1-2, with 10 bases lining up with TRBD1. Germline values: CDR1 LNHDA, CDR2 SQIVND (reference sequence). The CDR3 contains 16 residues. V lost 3 bases, J lost 4 bases, and 8 bases stayed unmatched. As DNA, the CDR3 is TGTGCCAGTAGTATCGAGGACAGGGGGTTTATCTATGGCTACACCTTC. This encodes CASSIEDRGFIYGYTF.

The V gene is TRBV11-2, the J gene TRBJ2-7; D is unclear. With 1 base removed from V and 3 bases from J, the gap between germline ends came to 10 bases. Per germline, CDR1 SGHAT and CDR2 FQNNGV. The CDR3 contains 14 residues. The CDR3 DNA follows: TGTGCCAGCAGCTTAGCCAGTTGCTACTACGAGCAGTACTTC. The encoded protein is CASSLASCYYEQYF.

The chain is built from TRBV29-1 and TRBJ2-1; 7 bases align to TRBD1. The CDR3 totals 13 residues. With V trimmed by 8 bases and J by 7 bases, 11 bases remained unmatched. Germline loops: CDR1 SQVTM, CDR2 ANQGSEA. The CDR3 region has the DNA TGCAGCTCGGGACAGTCCCGGTTGAATGAGCAGTTCTTC. Amino acids: CSSGQSRLNEQFF.